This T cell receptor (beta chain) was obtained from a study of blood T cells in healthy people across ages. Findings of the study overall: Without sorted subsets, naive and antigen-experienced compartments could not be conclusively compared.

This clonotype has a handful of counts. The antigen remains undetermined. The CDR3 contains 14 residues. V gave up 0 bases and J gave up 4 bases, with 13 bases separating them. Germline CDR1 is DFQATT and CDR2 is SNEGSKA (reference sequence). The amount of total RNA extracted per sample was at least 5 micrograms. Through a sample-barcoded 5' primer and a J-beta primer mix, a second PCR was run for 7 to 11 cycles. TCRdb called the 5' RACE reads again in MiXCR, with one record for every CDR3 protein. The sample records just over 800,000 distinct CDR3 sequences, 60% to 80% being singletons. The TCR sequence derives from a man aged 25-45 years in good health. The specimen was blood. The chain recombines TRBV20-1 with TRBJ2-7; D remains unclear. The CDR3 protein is CSARDLASGYEQYF. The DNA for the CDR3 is TGCAGTGCTAGAGATCTGGCTAGTGGGTACGAGCAGTACTTC.